This passage covers 14 T cell receptor beta chains from one sample sequenced in a study of shared clonotypes between healthy human individuals. Generated by immunoSEQ multiplex PCR, the TCRdb table keeps only in-frame clones and is missing some. The table has fewer than 400,000 clones, less than 85% seen once. The sample was memory CD4+ T cells sorted from blood. Specified subset: CD45RA-negative fraction. The receptors derive from a young man in good health.

This rearrangement joins TRBV7-9 to TRBJ2-7; D might be TRBD1 (6 bases). The CDR3 spans 17 residues. CDR1 and CDR2 (germline): SEHNR, FQNEAQ (reference sequence). V lost 5 bases, J lost 3 bases, and 23 bases lay in between. CDR3 DNA: TGTGCCAGCAGCCGTCGAGGGGGTTCGGGTCCAGTCTACGAGCAGTACTTC. Protein: CASSRRGGSGPVYEQYF.

The DNA of the CDR3 is TGTGCCAGCAGTGAATTAGGGGATAGAATAGAAGAGACCCAGTACTTC. It is translated as CASSELGDRIEETQYF. The rearrangement links TRBV25-1 to TRBJ2-5; maybe TRBD1 (5 bases). Trimming shortened V by 1 base and J by 3 bases, and 15 bases separated the two germline ends. Germline V gene data show CDR1 as MGHDK and CDR2 as SYGVNS. This CDR3 has 16 residues.

This clone appeared once. One end of the junction is discordant with germline, which a read error may explain. CDR3 amino acids: CASRGQGANYGYTF. The DNA of the CDR3 is TGTGCCAGCAGGGGACAGGGGGCTAATTATGGCTACACCTTC. The gene calls are TRBV27 and TRBJ1-2; 12 positions agree with TRBD1. Germline V gene sequence: CDR1 MNHEY, CDR2 SMNVEV (reference sequence). CDR3 length: 14 residues.

V usage is TRBV27 and J usage is TRBJ1-1; possibly TRBD1 for D (6 bases). CDR1 is MNHEY and CDR2 is SMNVEV in the germline V gene (reference sequence). The V end lost 5 bases, the J end lost 12 bases, and 16 bases lay between the germline ends. The CDR3 loop spans 12 amino acids. CDR3 amino acids: CASSAIRDNPFF. As DNA, the CDR3 is TGTGCCAGCAGTGCAATACGGGACAACCCTTTCTTT.

This clone was seen many times. This chain connects TRBV30 to TRBJ2-7; the D gene could be TRBD1 or TRBD2 (5 bases each). Germline V gene sequence: CDR1 GTSNPN, CDR2 SVGIG (reference sequence). CDR3 length equals 11 residues. The V gene lost 4 bases and the J gene lost 5 bases, with 9 bases spanning the gap. The CDR3 nucleotides read TGTGCCTGGATGGGACGGGACGAGCAGTACTTC. Amino acids: CAWMGRDEQYF.

The chain joins TRBV5-1 to TRBJ2-7; 8 bases map to TRBD1. This CDR3 comprises 15 residues. The V segment lost 0 bases and the J segment 1 base; nucleotides outside the gene matches: 3. The germline V gene encodes CDR1 SGHRS and CDR2 YFSETQ. CDR3 sequence (DNA): TGCGCCAGCAGCTTGGAGTGGACAGGGTCCTACGAGCAGTACTTC. Its protein is CASSLEWTGSYEQYF.

This clone was seen just once. CDR3 residues: CASSQDLGNTIYF. In DNA form, the CDR3 reads TGTGCCAGCAGCCAAGACCTTGGAAACACCATATATTTT. The rearrangement uses TRBV2 and TRBJ1-3; D is unclear. Trimming left V 6 bases short and J 3 bases short, with 9 bases between. CDR1 and CDR2 (germline): SNHLY, FYNNEI. The CDR3 runs to 13 residues.

V is TRBV28 and J is TRBJ1-1; D might be TRBD1 (6 bases). The CDR3 has 12 amino acids. V was shortened by 6 bases and J by 7 bases, with 12 bases between the two germline ends. Germline V lookup: CDR1 MDHEN, CDR2 SYDVKM. The CDR3 nucleotides are TGTGCCAGCAGGACAGGTCCCCTTGAAGCTTTCTTT. Amino acid sequence: CASRTGPLEAFF.

The chain joins TRBV9 to TRBJ2-3, with D perhaps TRBD1 (6 bases). The CDR3 totals 15 residues. Deletions cut 1 base from V and 2 bases from J, with 11 bases between. CDR1 and CDR2 from the germline V gene are SGDLS and YYNGEE. CDR3 protein: CASSVLGASTDTQYF. CDR3 sequence (DNA): TGTGCCAGCAGCGTACTGGGGGCCTCCACAGATACGCAGTATTTT.

J is TRBJ2-3 and V is TRBV5-4; 7 bases match TRBD1. CDR3 length equals 15 residues. V trimming: 3 bases; J trimming: 0 bases; junction bases outside the gene matches: 4. Germline values: CDR1 SGHNT, CDR2 YYREEE (reference sequence). CDR3: CASSSGQQSTDTQYF. The CDR3 DNA sequence: TGTGCCAGCAGCTCGGGACAGCAAAGCACAGATACGCAGTATTTT.

V gene TRBV5-8 combines with J gene TRBJ2-5; D is unresolved. Germline V gives CDR1 SGHTS, CDR2 YDEGEE. V was pared by 2 bases and J by 0 bases, with 17 bases between. This CDR3 has 17 residues. The chain's CDR3 is CASSFWGDGRNQETQYF. The CDR3 nucleotides are TGTGCCAGCAGCTTCTGGGGTGACGGTAGAAACCAAGAGACCCAGTACTTC.

On this clone: The identical CDR3 is also encoded by other nucleotide sequences in the sample. The rearrangement joins TRBV5-6 to TRBJ1-2; no clear D gene. The CDR3 has 12 amino acids. Germline V gene lookup returns CDR1 SGHDT and CDR2 YYEEEE. The V end lost 4 bases, the J end lost 4 bases, and 8 bases lay between the germline ends. DNA for the CDR3: TGTGCCAGCAGCGCCTTTTCCTATGGCTACACCTTC. Its protein is CASSAFSYGYTF.

The CDR3 DNA follows: TGTGCCAGCAGCGTTCGTGGGGCTGGAAACACCATATATTTT. It encodes CASSVRGAGNTIYF. This chain connects TRBV7-7 to TRBJ1-3; D not resolved. The germline CDR1 and CDR2 sequences are SSHAT and FNYEAQ (reference sequence). This CDR3 contains 14 residues. V lost 5 bases and J lost 2, with 10 bases in between.

This rearrangement joins TRBV5-5 to TRBJ1-2; 7 positions agree with TRBD1. The length of the CDR3 is 15 residues. Unmatched junction bases numbered 14, after V lost 4 bases and J lost 8 bases. Germline loops: CDR1 SGHKS, CDR2 YYEKEE (reference sequence). As DNA, the CDR3 is TGTGCCAGCAGCCCCTATCCGGACAGGCCACGAGGCTACACCTTC. Translation: CASSPYPDRPRGYTF.